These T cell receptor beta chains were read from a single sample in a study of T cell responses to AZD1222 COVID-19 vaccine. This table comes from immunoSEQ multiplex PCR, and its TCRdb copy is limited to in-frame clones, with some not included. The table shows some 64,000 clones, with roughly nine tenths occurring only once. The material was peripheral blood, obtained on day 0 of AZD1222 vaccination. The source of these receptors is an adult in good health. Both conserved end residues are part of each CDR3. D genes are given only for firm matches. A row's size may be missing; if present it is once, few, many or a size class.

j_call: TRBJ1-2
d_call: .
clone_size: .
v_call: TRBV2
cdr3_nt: TGTGCCAGCAGTCTCGACAGATCCTATGGCTACACCTTC
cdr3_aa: CASSLDRSYGYTF

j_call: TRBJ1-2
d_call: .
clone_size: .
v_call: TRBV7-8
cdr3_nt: TGTGCCAGCAGCTTTGCAGGGGCTGACTATGGCTACACCTTC
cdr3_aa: CASSFAGADYGYTF

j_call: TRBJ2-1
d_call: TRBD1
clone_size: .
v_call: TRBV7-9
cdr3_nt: TGTGCCAGCAGCTTAGGATTTCGGACAGGGCCCTACAATGAGCAGTTCTTC
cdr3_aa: CASSLGFRTGPYNEQFF

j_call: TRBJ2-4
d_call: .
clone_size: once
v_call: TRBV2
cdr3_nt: TGTGCCAGCAGTGAAGCAGGGGAGTTCTTAACCATTCAGTACTTC
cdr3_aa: CASSEAGEFLTIQYF

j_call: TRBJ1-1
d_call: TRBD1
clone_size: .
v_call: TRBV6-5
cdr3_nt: TGTGCCAGCAGTTACGCATTACCCCGGGACAGGGAAGCTTTCTTT
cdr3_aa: CASSYALPRDREAFF

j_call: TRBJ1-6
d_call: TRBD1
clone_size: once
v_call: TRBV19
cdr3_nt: TGTGCCAGTAGCCCGACAGGGGGTAATTCACCCCTCCACTTT
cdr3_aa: CASSPTGGNSPLHF

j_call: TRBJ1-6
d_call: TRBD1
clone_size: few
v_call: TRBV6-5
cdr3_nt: TGTGCCAGCAGTTACTCGTACAGGGGCGATTCACCCCTCCACTTT
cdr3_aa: CASSYSYRGDSPLHF

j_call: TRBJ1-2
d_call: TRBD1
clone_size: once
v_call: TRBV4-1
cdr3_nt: TGCGCCAGCAGCCAAGTCCGTGACAGGGGGCCGGATGGCTACACCTTC
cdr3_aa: CASSQVRDRGPDGYTF

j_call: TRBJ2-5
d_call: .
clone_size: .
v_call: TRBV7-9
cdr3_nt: TGTGCCAGCAGCAAGCAAGAGACCCAGTACTTC
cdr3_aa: CASSKQETQYF

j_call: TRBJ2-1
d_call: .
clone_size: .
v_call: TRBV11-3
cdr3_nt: TGTGCCAGCAGCTTAGACAATGAGCAGTTCTTC
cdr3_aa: CASSLDNEQFF

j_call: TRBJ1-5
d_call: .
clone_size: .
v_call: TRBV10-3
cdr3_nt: TGTGCCATCAGTGTAAGGGGGGGGCCGGTAATTAGCAATCAGCCCCAGCATTTT
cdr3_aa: CAISVRGGPVISNQPQHF